Following are 20 T cell receptor beta chains from one sample sequenced in a study of blood T cell repertoires in COVID-19. The assay was immunoSEQ multiplex PCR, and TCRdb's table has in-frame clones only and misses some. The repertoire consists of some 130,000 clones, with 60% to 80% occurring once and the leading ten covering 9.5% to 13%. The sequencing input was peripheral blood. The receptors derive from a man in his sixties who had recovered from COVID-19.

V is TRBV6-5 and J is TRBJ1-1; D may be TRBD1 (5 bases). This CDR3 is 13 amino acids long. V shed 10 bases and J shed 3 bases, with 15 bases lying between them. Germline V gene sequence: CDR1 MNHEY, CDR2 SVGAGI. The CDR3 bases are TGTGCCACCCGCCGGGGGAAGGACACTGAAGCTTTCTTT. Protein: CATRRGKDTEAFF.

This clone showed up just once. The V gene is TRBV11-2, the J gene TRBJ1-3; TRBD1 might be the D (5 bases). V was clipped by 1 base and J by 4 bases, with 11 bases between them. Germline assignment: CDR1 SGHAT and CDR2 FQNNGV. The CDR3 sequence is 15 residues long. The DNA for the CDR3 is TGTGCCAGCAGCTTAGGCCCGGGGGGAGGAAACACCATATATTTT. This gives the protein CASSLGPGGGNTIYF.

The CDR3 region has the DNA TGCGCCAGCAGCAAAGACGGGAACCAAGAGACCCAGTACTTC. Amino acids: CASSKDGNQETQYF. The chain has TRBV5-1 and TRBJ2-5; maybe TRBD2 (5 bases). Germline loops: CDR1 SGHRS, CDR2 YFSETQ. Trimming took 4 bases from V and 0 from J, leaving 10 bases between them. CDR3 length: 14 amino acids.

This chain uses TRBV18 with TRBJ2-1; D is undetermined. The CDR3 is made up of 14 amino acids. Per the germline V gene, CDR1 is KGHSH and CDR2 is LQKENI. The V and J ends lost 6 bases and 5 bases respectively, with 14 bases between them. In nucleotides, the CDR3 is TGTGCCAGCTCCCCCCCCACTCTCGACAATGAGCAGTTCTTC. Residues: CASSPPTLDNEQFF.

The V call is TRBV28, the J call TRBJ1-2; tentatively, D is TRBD1 (5 bases). The ends were cut back, 4 bases at V and 5 bases at J, with 11 bases in the middle. The CDR3 length is 13 residues. Germline V gene lookup returns CDR1 MDHEN and CDR2 SYDVKM. Here the CDR3 DNA reads TGTGCCAGCAGTTCGCAGGGCCGGTATGGCTACACCTTC. Translating it yields CASSSQGRYGYTF.

This chain connects TRBV1 to TRBJ2-2; TRBD2, the D gene given by the table, was not confirmed from the DNA. TRBV1 is a pseudogene locus. This CDR3 comprises 12 residues. The CDR3 region has the DNA TGCACCAGCAGCCAAATCCCTATGCCGCTGTTTTTT. Translation gives CTSSQIPMPLFF.

The V call is TRBV6-2 or TRBV6-3, the J call TRBJ1-2, with D unclear. Trimming left V 6 bases short and J 3 bases short, with 14 bases between. This CDR3 is built from 14 residues. Per the germline V gene, CDR1 is MNHEY and CDR2 is SVGEGT. Here the CDR3 DNA reads TGTGCCAGCAGCGACGGGGTTTTGGACTATGGCTACACCTTC. Translating gives CASSDGVLDYGYTF.

The chain employs TRBV3-1 (or the pseudogene TRBV3-2) and TRBJ2-5, with D tentatively TRBD1 (6 bases). CDR1 is LGHDT, CDR2 YNNKEL, per germline (reference sequence). Trimming took 1 base from V and 1 from J, leaving 10 bases between them. The CDR3 contains 15 residues. CDR3 DNA: TGTGCCAGCAGCCAAGTCAGAGGGGGCCAAGAGACCCAGTACTTC. As protein: CASSQVRGGQETQYF.

The chain combines TRBV7-2 with TRBJ2-5; perhaps TRBD1 as D (5 bases). The CDR3 contains 15 residues. V gave up 5 bases and J gave up 1 base, with 14 bases separating them. Germline values: CDR1 SGHTA, CDR2 FQGNSA. This chain's CDR3 is CASSHSWTSQETQYF. CDR3 bases: TGTGCCAGCAGCCATTCATGGACATCCCAAGAGACCCAGTACTTC.

The CDR3 sequence: CASSWGGQALNQPQHF. In DNA form, the CDR3 reads TGTGCCAGCAGCTGGGGAGGACAAGCCCTCAATCAGCCCCAGCATTTT. The chain combines TRBV7-2 with TRBJ1-5; D is perhaps TRBD1 (5 bases). Germline values: CDR1 SGHTA, CDR2 FQGNSA. V dropped 4 bases and J dropped 3 bases, with 16 bases sitting between them. This CDR3 has 16 amino acids. Supplemented by reference TRBV7-2 and TRBJ1-5, the full variable domain reads GAGVSQSPSNKVTEKGKDVELRCDPISGHTALYWYRQSLGQGLEFLIYFQGNSAPDKSGLPSDRFSAERTGGSVSTLTIQRTQQEDSAVYLCASSWGGQALNQPQHFGDGTRLSIL.

The chain is built from TRBV6-4 and TRBJ2-4, with 15 bases that match TRBD2. CDR3 length: 19 residues. Trimming took 3 bases from V and 4 from J; bases not matched to a gene: 10. The germline CDR1 and CDR2 sequences are MRHNA and SNTAGT. In nucleotides, the CDR3 is TGTGCCAGCAGTGATAAGACAGGAGGGACTAGCGGGGGGAAAAACATTCAGTACTTC. Translation gives CASSDKTGGTSGGKNIQYF.

The chain recombines TRBV28 with TRBJ2-7; a possible D gene is TRBD2 (6 bases). The V gene lost 2 bases and the J gene lost 2 bases, with 10 bases spanning the gap. Germline assignment: CDR1 MDHEN and CDR2 SYDVKM. This CDR3 has 14 amino acids. Here the CDR3 DNA reads TGTGCCAGCAGTTTACCGGGGGATGCCTACGAGCAGTACTTC. Protein: CASSLPGDAYEQYF.

This chain uses TRBV3-1 (or the pseudogene TRBV3-2) with TRBJ1-5; D is unresolved. Germline CDR1 and CDR2: LGHDT and YNNKEL (reference sequence). This CDR3 is built from 13 residues. Trimming left V 0 bases short and J 5 bases short, with 5 bases between. The CDR3 spells CASSQDPDQPQHF. In DNA, the CDR3 is TGTGCCAGCAGCCAAGACCCCGATCAGCCCCAGCATTTT.

This clone was recorded only once. This chain uses TRBV30 with TRBJ2-1; 8 nucleotides agree with TRBD1. Per germline, CDR1 GTSNPN and CDR2 SVGIG (reference sequence). The CDR3 has 13 residues. J lost 4 bases, V lost 8 bases, and 7 bases had no gene match. The CDR3 sequence is CALRGQVYNEQFF. In DNA form, the CDR3 reads TGTGCCCTCAGGGGACAGGTTTACAATGAGCAGTTCTTC.

This chain connects TRBV4-3 to TRBJ1-4, with D possibly matching TRBD1 (6 bases). The CDR3 has 15 amino acids. Germline V gene data show CDR1 as LGHNA and CDR2 as YSLEER. Deletions cut 1 base from V and 8 bases from J, with 14 bases between. The CDR3 bases are TGCGCCAGCAGCCAAGGGAGGGGGGGGCGCGAAAAACTGTTTTTT. It yields the protein CASSQGRGGREKLFF.

This chain links TRBV5-5 with TRBJ1-6; D might be TRBD1 (6 bases). CDR1 SGHKS and CDR2 YYEKEE come from the germline V gene (reference sequence). The CDR3 length is 12 residues. V shed 4 bases and J shed 10 bases, with 9 bases lying between them. The CDR3 loop is CASSARGSPLHF. Here the CDR3 DNA reads TGTGCCAGCAGCGCAAGGGGGTCACCCCTCCACTTT.

The CDR3 loop is CASSPGVQGVPYEQYF. CDR3 coding DNA: TGCGCCAGCAGCCCCGGGGTACAGGGAGTTCCCTACGAGCAGTACTTC. This rearrangement joins TRBV5-1 to TRBJ2-7, with a possible D match to TRBD1 (6 bases). The CDR3 runs 16 residues. Germline V gene data show CDR1 as SGHRS and CDR2 as YFSETQ. V was pared by 4 bases and J by 2 bases, with 19 bases between.

The chain has TRBV6-5 and TRBJ1-5, with unresolved D. The CDR3 runs 15 residues. Trimming left V 4 bases short and J 3 bases short, with 13 bases between. From germline, CDR1 is MNHEY and CDR2 SVGAGI. CDR3 nucleotides: TGTGCCAGCAGTTCCGGGAGAGGGTCCAATCAGCCCCAGCATTTT. This encodes CASSSGRGSNQPQHF.

In this sample, this clone turned up a few times. The CDR3 here is CASSMTGGENSPLHF. CDR3 DNA: TGTGCCAGTAGTATGACAGGGGGGGAAAATTCACCCCTCCACTTT. The gene calls are TRBV19 and TRBJ1-6, with 9 bases identical to TRBD1. Germline-derived CDR1 and CDR2 are LNHDA and SQIVND (reference sequence). This CDR3 is 15 amino acids long. V lost 3 bases and J lost 7; bases outside the gene matches: 4.

V and J are TRBV24-1 and TRBJ2-5; 8 bases align to TRBD2. The V and J ends lost 5 bases and 5 bases, in that order; junction bases with no gene match: 3. Germline assignment: CDR1 KGHDR and CDR2 SFDVKD. The CDR3 sequence is 13 residues long. In DNA, the CDR3 is TGTGCCACCAGTGCCGGGGGGGAGGAGACCCAGTACTTC. It codes for CATSAGGEETQYF.